The rows below give T cell receptor beta chains drawn from one sample of a study of T cell changes during pregnancy in multiple sclerosis. This table comes from immunoSEQ multiplex PCR, and its TCRdb copy is limited to in-frame clones, with some not included. Here the sample spans some 24,000 clones, about 88% being singletons. Sequenced here: CD4+ T cells from peripheral blood mononuclear cells, sampled in the second trimester of pregnancy. The receptors derive from a female donor in good health, enrolled as a control in a pregnancy study. CDR3s include the opening cysteine and the closing phenylalanine or tryptophan. The D gene is left open where the match is weak. Size is omitted from some rows. Given values are once, few, many or a class for expanded clones.

>once|TRBV25-1|TRBJ2-1|.
CASSELGANNEQFF
TGTGCCAGCAGTGAATTGGGGGCGAACAATGAGCAGTTCTTC
>.|TRBV9|TRBJ1-4|TRBD1
CASSVGRQGGYEKLFF
TGTGCCAGCAGCGTCGGCCGACAGGGGGGGTATGAAAAACTGTTTTTT
>.|TRBV9|TRBJ2-5|TRBD2
CASSPSGGGRETQYF
TGTGCCAGCAGCCCCAGTGGCGGGGGGCGGGAGACCCAGTACTTC
>.|TRBV21-1|TRBJ2-5|.
CASSKAGTSVRETQYF
TGTGCCAGCAGCAAAGCAGGGACTAGTGTTAGAGAGACCCAGTACTTC
>.|TRBV5-1|TRBJ2-5|TRBD1
CASSVYRGGETQYF
TGCGCCAGCAGCGTCTACAGGGGTGGCGAGACCCAGTACTTC
>.|TRBV5-5|TRBJ2-7|TRBD1
CASSLGQGIGDYEQYF
TGTGCCAGCAGCTTGGGACAGGGGATCGGAGACTACGAGCAGTACTTC
>.|TRBV28|TRBJ2-1|.
CASSLRGSYNEQFF
TGTGCCAGCAGTTTGCGGGGCTCCTACAATGAGCAGTTCTTC
>.|TRBV6-1|TRBJ1-3|.
CASIRSPGNTIYF
TGTGCCAGCATCAGGTCTCCCGGAAACACCATATATTTT
>.|TRBV7-9|TRBJ1-3|.
CASSKGTAGNTIYF
TGTGCCAGCAGCAAAGGGACTGCCGGAAACACCATATATTTT
>medium-sized|TRBV28|TRBJ1-4|TRBD1
CASSQTGTGEEKLFF
TGTGCCAGCAGTCAAACCGGGACAGGGGAAGAAAAACTGTTTTTT
>.|TRBV11-2|TRBJ2-2|TRBD1
CASSAGTVNTGELFF
TGTGCCAGCAGCGCCGGGACAGTTAACACCGGGGAGCTGTTTTTT
>.|TRBV29-1|TRBJ1-6|TRBD1
CSVLDRGASPLHF
TGCAGCGTTCTGGACAGGGGCGCTTCACCCCTCCACTTT
>few|TRBV28|TRBJ2-7|.
CASSLVGPARDEQYF
TGTGCCAGCAGTTTGGTGGGGCCAGCACGGGACGAGCAGTACTTC
>.|TRBV11-3|TRBJ2-5|.
CASSSRGARDETQYF
TGTGCCAGCAGCTCGCGTGGGGCTAGGGATGAGACCCAGTACTTC
>.|TRBV19|TRBJ1-4|TRBD1
CASKVRRDRGIGTNEKLFF
TGTGCCAGTAAAGTTCGGCGGGACAGGGGAATAGGAACTAATGAAAAACTGTTTTTT
>.|TRBV7-6|TRBJ2-5|TRBD1
CASSSGQAQETQYF
TGTGCCAGCAGCTCCGGACAGGCACAAGAGACCCAGTACTTC
>.|TRBV7-9|TRBJ2-2|.
CASSLGGPWGGTGELFF
TGTGCCAGCAGCTTAGGAGGACCGTGGGGCGGCACCGGGGAGCTGTTTTTT
>medium-sized|TRBV27|TRBJ1-6|.
CASSPWGEDSPLHF
TGTGCCAGCAGTCCTTGGGGGGAGGATTCACCCCTCCACTTT
>.|TRBV10-3|TRBJ1-1|.
CAISGGGGIAFF
TGTGCCATCAGTGGGGGGGGAGGTATCGCTTTCTTT
>.|TRBV9|TRBJ2-2|TRBD2
CASSHQAGENTGELFF
TGTGCCAGCAGCCACCAAGCGGGAGAAAACACCGGGGAGCTGTTTTTT
>.|TRBV9|TRBJ2-7|.
CASSPRASGISYEQYF
TGTGCCAGCAGCCCCCGCGCCTCAGGCATCTCCTACGAGCAGTACTTC
>.|TRBV7-3|TRBJ2-1|TRBD2
CASSLSPSASGNNEQFF
TGTGCCAGCAGCTTATCGCCGTCCGCTAGCGGGAACAATGAGCAGTTCTTC
>.|TRBV11-3|TRBJ2-7|TRBD1
CASSPRTGGREQYF
TGTGCCAGCAGCCCCCGGACAGGGGGGCGCGAGCAGTACTTC
>.|TRBV18|TRBJ2-7|TRBD2
CASSPGVAGPSYEQYF
TGTGCCAGCTCACCCGGGGTAGCGGGGCCTTCCTACGAGCAGTACTTC
>.|TRBV28|TRBJ2-7|.
CASSFRDWGYEQYF
TGTGCCAGCAGTTTCCGGGACTGGGGGTACGAGCAGTACTTC
>.|TRBV5-1|TRBJ1-1|TRBD1
CASSSDRGLGTEAFF
TGCGCCAGCAGCTCGGACAGGGGGTTAGGCACTGAAGCTTTCTTT
>.|TRBV6-1|TRBJ2-1|.
CAILLQRGTEQFF
TGTGCCATCCTCCTCCAGCGTGGTACTGAGCAGTTCTTC
>.|TRBV30|TRBJ1-1|TRBD1
CAWRQQGPRNTEAFF
TGTGCCTGGAGGCAACAGGGGCCGAGAAACACTGAAGCTTTCTTT
>once|TRBV19|TRBJ1-2|.
CASSIVTTNYGYTF
TGTGCCAGTAGTATAGTTACAACTAACTATGGCTACACCTTC
>.|TRBV6-6|TRBJ2-7|.
CASSRDQVSYEQYF
TGTGCCAGCAGCCGGGATCAAGTGTCCTACGAGCAGTACTTC
>once|TRBV27|TRBJ2-2|.
CASSFLAGELFF
TGTGCCAGCAGTTTTCTAGCCGGGGAGCTGTTTTTT
>.|TRBV7-2|TRBJ2-3|.
CASSGAGLGTDTQYF
TGTGCCAGCAGCGGCGCGGGGTTGGGCACAGATACGCAGTATTTT
>.|TRBV5-1|TRBJ1-6|.
CASSPGQQLNSPLHF
TGCGCCAGCAGCCCCGGACAGCAGCTTAATTCACCCCTCCACTTT
>.|TRBV14|TRBJ2-4|.
CASSQDVGLNKNIQYF
TGTGCCAGCAGCCAAGATGTGGGACTTAACAAAAACATTCAGTACTTC
>.|TRBV4-3|TRBJ2-7|TRBD1
CASSQVRDRAEYEQYF
TGCGCCAGCAGCCAAGTTCGAGACAGGGCGGAGTACGAGCAGTACTTC
>.|TRBV5-1|TRBJ2-1|TRBD1
CASSPGDRLSHEQFF
TGCGCTAGCAGCCCTGGGGACAGGTTGTCGCATGAGCAGTTCTTC
>.|TRBV27|TRBJ1-1|.
CASSSFAAWRDTEAFF
TGTGCCAGCAGTTCCTTCGCTGCGTGGAGGGACACTGAAGCTTTCTTT
>few|TRBV7-7|TRBJ1-4|TRBD1
CASSSGTGAVLFF
TGTGCCAGCAGCTCCGGGACAGGCGCGGTGCTGTTTTTT
>.|TRBV5-1|TRBJ2-7|TRBD2
CASSLAVAGGSDEQYF
TGCGCCAGCAGCTTGGCGGTAGCGGGAGGGAGCGACGAGCAGTACTTC
>.|TRBV19|TRBJ2-3|.
CASSMVGGLTDTQYF
TGTGCCAGTAGTATGGTGGGAGGTTTAACAGATACGCAGTATTTT
>.|TRBV19|TRBJ2-7|TRBD1
CASSETGSGEQYF
TGTGCCAGTAGTGAGACAGGGTCTGGCGAGCAGTACTTC
>.|TRBV19|TRBJ1-4|TRBD1
CASSQDRGRPEKLFF
TGTGCCAGTAGTCAAGACAGGGGGCGACCTGAAAAACTGTTTTTT
>.|TRBV9|TRBJ1-2|.
CASSVAAGYGYTF
TGTGCCAGCAGCGTAGCGGCAGGGTATGGCTACACCTTC
>.|TRBV7-6|TRBJ1-1|TRBD1
CASSARKTGVVTEAFF
TGTGCCAGCAGCGCCCGCAAGACAGGGGTTGTCACTGAAGCTTTCTTT
>.|TRBV18|TRBJ2-2|.
CASSPARGELFF
TGTGCCAGCTCACCAGCGAGAGGGGAGCTGTTTTTT
>.|TRBV6-5|TRBJ1-4|TRBD1
CASSYWTGGYEKLFF
TGTGCCAGCAGTTACTGGACAGGGGGTTATGAAAAACTGTTTTTT
>.|TRBV5-1|TRBJ2-1|TRBD1
CASSLSGGNEQFF
TGCGCCAGCAGCTTATCAGGGGGCAATGAGCAGTTCTTC
>.|TRBV5-1|TRBJ2-7|.
CASSPGQTLSYEQYF
TGCGCCAGCAGCCCTGGACAGACCCTCTCCTACGAGCAGTACTTC
>.|TRBV11-2|TRBJ2-5|TRBD2
CASSPTSGGGETQYF
TGTGCCAGCAGCCCAACTAGCGGGGGGGGTGAGACCCAGTACTTC
>once|TRBV27|TRBJ2-7|TRBD2
CASSLAGLGFDEQYF
TGTGCCAGCAGCTTAGCGGGGTTGGGGTTCGACGAGCAGTACTTC
>.|TRBV5-1|TRBJ1-1|.
CASTRGQAGGNTEAFF
TGCGCCAGCACGCGGGGCCAGGCGGGTGGGAACACTGAAGCTTTCTTT
>.|TRBV5-1|TRBJ2-2|.
CASTPLGGLDTGELFF
TGCGCCAGCACCCCACTAGGTGGGCTGGACACCGGGGAGCTGTTTTTT
>.|TRBV7-8|TRBJ1-2|.
CASSLRSAGPTNYGYTF
TGTGCCAGCAGCTTACGATCGGCAGGCCCTACTAACTATGGCTACACCTTC
>.|TRBV6-5|TRBJ1-2|.
CASTSADRSYGYTF
TGTGCCAGCACTTCAGCTGACAGGAGCTATGGCTACACCTTC
>.|TRBV12-5|TRBJ2-1|TRBD1
CASGLVTGQSSNEQFF
TGTGCTAGTGGTTTGGTAACGGGACAGTCCTCCAATGAGCAGTTCTTC
>.|TRBV14|TRBJ2-3|.
CASSQDAVGGLTDTQYF
TGTGCCAGCAGCCAAGACGCGGTGGGGGGGCTCACAGATACGCAGTATTTT
>.|TRBV4-2|TRBJ2-3|TRBD1
CASSRETGPDTQYF
TGTGCCAGCAGCCGAGAGACAGGGCCAGATACGCAGTATTTT
>.|TRBV6-4|TRBJ2-2|TRBD2
CASRALAGVNTGELFF
TGTGCCAGCAGAGCCCTAGCGGGGGTGAACACCGGGGAGCTGTTTTTT
>.|TRBV7-9|TRBJ2-3|TRBD2
CASSLEGRASGGDTQYF
TGTGCCAGCAGCTTGGAGGGGCGGGCTAGCGGGGGAGATACGCAGTATTTT
>.|TRBV30|TRBJ2-6|.
CAWSHWGTISGANVLTF
TGTGCCTGGAGCCACTGGGGCACTATCTCTGGGGCCAACGTCCTGACTTTC